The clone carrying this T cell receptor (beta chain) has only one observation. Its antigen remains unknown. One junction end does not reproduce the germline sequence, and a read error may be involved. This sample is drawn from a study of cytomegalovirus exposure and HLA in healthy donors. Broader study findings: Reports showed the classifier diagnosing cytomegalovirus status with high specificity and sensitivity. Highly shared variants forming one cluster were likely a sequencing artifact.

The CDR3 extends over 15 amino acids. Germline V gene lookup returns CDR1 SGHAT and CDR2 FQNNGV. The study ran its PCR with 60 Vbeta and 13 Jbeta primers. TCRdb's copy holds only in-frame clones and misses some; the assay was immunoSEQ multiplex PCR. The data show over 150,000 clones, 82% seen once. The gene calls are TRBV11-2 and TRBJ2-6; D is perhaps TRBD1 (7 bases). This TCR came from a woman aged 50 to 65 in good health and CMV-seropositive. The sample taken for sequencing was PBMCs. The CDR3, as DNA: TGTGCCAGCAGCTCCAGGGGGGCTGGGGCCAACGGCCTGACTTTC. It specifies CASSSRGAGANGLTF. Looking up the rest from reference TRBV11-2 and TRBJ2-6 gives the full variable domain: EAGVAQSPRYKIIEKRQSVAFWCNPISGHATLYWYQQILGQGPKLLIQFQNNGVVDDSQLPKDRFSAERLKGVDSTLKIQPAKLEDSAVYLCASSSRGAGANGLTFGAGSRLTVL.